These 22 T cell receptor beta chains were all obtained from the same sample, sequenced in a study of CXCR3-negative and CXCR3-positive naive CD8 T cells. Study-level points and caveats: Against CXCR3-negative naive cells, CXCR3-positive naive cells showed more hydrophobic TRB CDR3s.

The authors prepared UMI-labeled TRB cDNA libraries by 5' RACE. TCRdb reanalyzed the 5' RACE reads and collapses them to one entry per CDR3 protein, without DNA. In all, the sample yields under 110,000 distinct CDR3 sequences. These receptors' antigens are unknown. The specimen sequenced was naive CXCR3+ CD8+ T cells from blood. Subset reported: CD45RO-CCR7+CD27+CD95- naive CD8+ T cells expressing CXCR3 (TNR3+). Source of these receptors: a human donor in good health. Some clones in this sample may be carry-over from other donors' samples.

The chain carries TRBV29-1 and TRBJ2-3; TCRdb proposes TRBD1, but this gene call is untestable without DNA. From germline, CDR1 is SQVTM and CDR2 ANQGSEA. This CDR3 has 15 amino acids. The CDR3: CSVESDRGRPDTQYF.

The V and J genes are TRBV11-2 and TRBJ1-5. The CDR3 has 13 residues. Germline CDR1 reads SGHAT; CDR2 reads FQNNGV. CDR3 region: CASSLYIDQPQHF.

The chain carries TRBV7-3 and TRBJ2-2. This CDR3 contains 13 residues. Per germline, CDR1 SGHTA and CDR2 FQGTGA. CDR3: CASSLIATGELFF.

This sequence joins TRBV28 and TRBJ2-2. The germline V gene encodes CDR1 MDHEN and CDR2 SYDVKM. The CDR3 contains 15 residues. The CDR3 protein is CASSFGVVDTGELFF. The full variable domain, with the rest looked up from reference TRBV28 and TRBJ2-2, is DVKVTQSSRYLVKRTGEKVFLECVQDMDHENMFWYRQDPGLGLRLIYFSYDVKMKEKGDIPEGYSVSREKKERFSLILESASTNQTSMYLCASSFGVVDTGELFFGEGSRLTVL.

The chain couples TRBV7-6 to TRBJ2-2; absent DNA, TCRdb's TRBD2 call cannot be checked. Germline CDR1 and CDR2: SGHVS and FNYEAQ. This CDR3 has 13 residues. The CDR3 is CASSPVRDEELFF.

The gene calls are TRBV12-2 and TRBJ2-5. TRBV12-2 is listed as a pseudogene. The CDR3 contains 13 residues. The CDR3 sequence: CASRLKDQKTQYF.

The chain uses TRBV29-1 and TRBJ2-7; TCRdb calls TRBD1, which cannot be checked without DNA. Germline loops: CDR1 SQVTM, CDR2 ANQGSEA. The CDR3 totals 13 residues. The CDR3: CSVRPTGEDEQYF.

The chain links TRBV29-1 to TRBJ2-5. Germline values: CDR1 SQVTM, CDR2 ANQGSEA. The CDR3 consists of 12 residues. CDR3 loop: CSVEDPPDTQYF. Together with reference TRBV29-1 and TRBJ2-5, the CDR3 gives the full variable domain: SAVISQKPSRDICQRGTSLTIQCQVDSQVTMMFWYRQQPGQSLTLIATANQGSEATYESGFVIDKFPISRPNLTFSTLTVSNMSPEDSSIYLCSVEDPPDTQYFGPGTRLLVL.

V and J are TRBV7-9 and TRBJ2-5; TCRdb outputs TRBD1, but without DNA this stays unchecked. The CDR3 consists of 12 residues. Germline V gene lookup returns CDR1 SEHNR and CDR2 FQNEAQ (reference sequence). CDR3 protein: CASSDSQETQYF.

This rearrangement joins TRBV7-3 to TRBJ2-7; TCRdb gives TRBD1 as the D gene, but with no DNA this cannot be confirmed. The CDR3 loop spans 13 amino acids. Germline CDR1 SGHTA, CDR2 FQGTGA. CDR3 sequence reads: CASSSGTGYEQYF.

The rearrangement uses TRBV28 and TRBJ2-3; TCRdb lists TRBD2, though no DNA is available to test this call. CDR3 length: 15 amino acids. Germline assignment: CDR1 MDHEN and CDR2 SYDVKM. CDR3 amino acids: CASSLGLGPTDTQYF. The whole variable domain, remainder taken from reference TRBV28 and TRBJ2-3, is DVKVTQSSRYLVKRTGEKVFLECVQDMDHENMFWYRQDPGLGLRLIYFSYDVKMKEKGDIPEGYSVSREKKERFSLILESASTNQTSMYLCASSLGLGPTDTQYFGPGTRLTVL.

The chain joins TRBV6-5 to TRBJ2-1; the D call of TRBD1 rests on TCRdb alone, since no DNA is present to check it. Germline assignment: CDR1 MNHEY and CDR2 SVGAGI. CDR3 length: 16 amino acids. CDR3 loop: CASSPGSGSSYNEQFF.

The rearrangement joins TRBV7-9 to TRBJ2-7; TCRdb's D gene call, TRBD1, goes unchecked for lack of DNA. Germline V lookup: CDR1 SEHNR, CDR2 FQNEAQ (reference sequence). The CDR3 consists of 14 residues. The CDR3 region is CASSLPGQTYEQFF.

The chain has TRBV12-3 or TRBV12-4 and TRBJ2-1. The CDR3 consists of 15 residues. CDR3: CASSFGQSYYNEQFF.

V and J are TRBV29-1 and TRBJ1-1. This CDR3 contains 11 residues. Germline V CDR1 and CDR2: SQVTM, ANQGSEA. The CDR3 spells CSVQLNTEAFF.

The chain is built from TRBV7-8 and TRBJ2-2; as DNA is missing, the TRBD2 call by TCRdb cannot be tested. The germline CDR1 and CDR2 sequences are SGHVS and FQNEAQ. This CDR3 region has 14 residues. CDR3 residues: CGSSEGSNTGELFF.

The V and J genes are TRBV29-1 and TRBJ2-2. The germline CDR1 and CDR2 sequences are SQVTM and ANQGSEA. The CDR3 is 14 amino acids. CDR3 loop: CSGGPRGNTGELFF.

V and J are TRBV20-1 and TRBJ2-7; lacking DNA, the TRBD1 call made by TCRdb goes unchecked. CDR3 length: 15 residues. Germline assignment: CDR1 DFQATT and CDR2 SNEGSKA (reference sequence). CDR3 sequence reads: CSARDRLGASYEQYF.

V usage is TRBV5-4 and J usage is TRBJ2-3; TCRdb reports TRBD1, a call that lacks DNA to check it against. Germline V gives CDR1 SGHNT, CDR2 YYREEE (reference sequence). This CDR3 has 14 residues. Here the CDR3 reads CASRFRDRGDTQYF.

V gene TRBV27 combines with J gene TRBJ2-7; TCRdb proposes TRBD1, but this gene call is untestable without DNA. The length of the CDR3 is 13 residues. Germline values: CDR1 MNHEY, CDR2 SMNVEV (reference sequence). The CDR3 sequence is CASSSDRDYEQYF.

The V gene is TRBV4-1, the J gene TRBJ2-4. CDR1 MGHRA and CDR2 YSYEKL come from the germline V gene. The CDR3 contains 16 residues. CDR3 in amino acids: CASSQDGLDAKNIQYF.

The J gene is TRBJ2-7, the V gene TRBV7-9; TCRdb outputs TRBD1, but without DNA this stays unchecked. CDR3 length equals 16 residues. Germline CDR1 reads SEHNR; CDR2 reads FQNEAQ (reference sequence). CDR3: CASSLARGAWAYEQYF.